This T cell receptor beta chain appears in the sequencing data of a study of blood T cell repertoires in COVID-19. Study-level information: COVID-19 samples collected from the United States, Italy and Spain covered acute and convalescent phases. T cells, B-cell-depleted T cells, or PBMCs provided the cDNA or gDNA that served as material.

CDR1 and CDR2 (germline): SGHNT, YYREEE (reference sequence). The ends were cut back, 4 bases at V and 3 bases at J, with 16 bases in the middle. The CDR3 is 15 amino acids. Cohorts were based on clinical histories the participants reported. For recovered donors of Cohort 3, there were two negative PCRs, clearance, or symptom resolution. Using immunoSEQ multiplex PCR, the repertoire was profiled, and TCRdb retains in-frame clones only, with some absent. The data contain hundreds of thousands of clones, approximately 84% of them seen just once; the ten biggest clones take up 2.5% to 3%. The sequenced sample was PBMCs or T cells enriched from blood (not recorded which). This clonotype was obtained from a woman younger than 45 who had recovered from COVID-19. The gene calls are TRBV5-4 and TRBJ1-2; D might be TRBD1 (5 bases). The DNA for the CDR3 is TGTGCCAGCAGCGAAGGGGACTCCTTTCACTATGGCTACACCTTC. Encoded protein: CASSEGDSFHYGYTF. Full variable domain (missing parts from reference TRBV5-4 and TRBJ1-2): ETGVTQSPTHLIKTRGQQVTLRCSSQSGHNTVSWYQQALGQGPQFIFQYYREEENGRGNFPPRFSGLQFPNYSSELNVNALELDDSALYLCASSEGDSFHYGYTFGSGTRLTVV.